The present T cell receptor (beta chain) was sequenced within a study of T-cell reconstitution after alpha-beta-depleted transplantation in children. The germline gives CDR1 GTSNPN, CDR2 SVGIG (reference sequence). This CDR3 region has 14 residues. V was trimmed by 0 bases and J by 0 bases, leaving 8 bases between them. Unique molecular identifiers were incorporated into the prepared TCRbeta library. A single record per CDR3 protein comes from TCRdb applying MiXCR to the PCR reads. Here the sample spans 600,000 to 700,000 distinct CDR3 sequences, approximately 15% being singletons. This clonotype was found a few times.

The chain has TRBV30 and TRBJ1-1; D not certain. This material consisted of PBMCs from the stem cell graft donor, taken from the stem cell graft. The origin of this receptor is a human donor who donated a stem cell graft to a child with acute myeloid leukemia. The DNA of the CDR3 is TGTGCCTGGAGTGTCGGGCAGATGAACACTGAAGCTTTCTTT. This sequence encodes CAWSVGQMNTEAFF.